A single sample gave rise to the 20 T cell receptor beta chains below, sequenced in a study of blood T cell repertoires in COVID-19. Here immunoSEQ multiplex PCR was the method, and the copy in TCRdb shows in-frame clones only, minus some. The sample contains more than 110,000 clones, approximately 86% of which appear only once. Sample: peripheral blood. The receptors shown here come from a human donor in a cohort sampled during active COVID-19.

This clone was seen a single time. The V and J genes are TRBV28 and TRBJ1-2; D gene unclear. This CDR3 is 12 amino acids long. The V gene lost 5 bases and the J gene lost 3 bases, with 7 bases spanning the gap. From germline, CDR1 is MDHEN and CDR2 SYDVKM. As DNA, the CDR3 is TGTGCCAGCAGTCCCTCGGACTATGGCTACACCTTC. It translates to CASSPSDYGYTF.

J is TRBJ2-7 and V is TRBV5-1, with 9 bases aligning to TRBD1. This CDR3 comprises 15 residues. Germline V gives CDR1 SGHRS, CDR2 YFSETQ. J was trimmed by 2 bases and V by 4 bases; bases with no gene match: 7. In DNA form, the CDR3 reads TGCGCCAGCAGCCTGACAGGGGGACCACCCTACGAGCAGTACTTC. This gives the protein CASSLTGGPPYEQYF.

V and J are TRBV5-1 and TRBJ2-7; perhaps TRBD2 as D (5 bases). CDR1 SGHRS and CDR2 YFSETQ come from the germline V gene. Trimming cost V 4 bases and J 2 bases, with 13 bases left between them. This CDR3 has 14 amino acids. The CDR3 DNA reads as TGCGCCAGCAGCGTGGACTTAAGCGCCTACGAGCAGTACTTC. As protein: CASSVDLSAYEQYF.

The chain employs TRBV18 and TRBJ2-7; no reliable D call. Trimming stripped 3 bases from V and 0 bases from J, with 6 bases between. This CDR3 contains 13 residues. Germline assignment: CDR1 KGHSH and CDR2 LQKENI. CDR3 loop: CASSPRSSYEQYF. The CDR3 DNA sequence: TGTGCCAGCTCACCCCGGAGCTCCTACGAGCAGTACTTC.

The rearrangement links TRBV6-1 to TRBJ2-7; no reliable D call. The V and J ends lost 4 bases and 4 bases respectively, with 20 bases between them. The CDR3 contains 16 residues. Germline values: CDR1 MNHNS, CDR2 SASEGT. CDR3 region: CASSGTKTVSVYEQYF. In DNA, the CDR3 is TGTGCCAGCAGTGGAACAAAAACCGTTTCTGTGTACGAGCAGTACTTC.

The rearrangement joins TRBV5-1 to TRBJ2-7; 10 nucleotides match TRBD2. There are 16 residues in the CDR3. V lost 4 bases to trimming and J lost 0 bases; unmatched junction nucleotides: 7. The germline gives CDR1 SGHRS, CDR2 YFSETQ. The DNA for the CDR3 is TGCGCCAGCAGCACGGGGCCTAGCGGGAGCTCCTACGAGCAGTACTTC. Translating it yields CASSTGPSGSSYEQYF.

The J gene is TRBJ2-7, the V gene TRBV30, with D tentatively TRBD1 (7 bases). The V gene's germline CDR1 is GTSNPN and CDR2 SVGIG (reference sequence). The CDR3 runs 13 residues. Trimming pared 7 bases from V and 3 bases from J, leaving 16 bases between. CDR3 residues: CASSRGADYEQYF. CDR3 DNA sequence: TGTGCCTCCAGCAGGGGGGCCGACTACGAGCAGTACTTC.

The CDR3 sequence is CASSRDRVRTVLNTEAFF. The CDR3 coding sequence is TGTGCCAGCAGCAGGGACAGGGTTCGAACAGTCTTGAACACTGAAGCTTTCTTT. The J gene is TRBJ1-1, the V gene TRBV25-1, with TRBD1 matching over 9 bases. The trim removed 6 bases at V and 0 bases at J, leaving 14 bases unmatched. CDR3 length equals 18 residues. CDR1 and CDR2 (germline): MGHDK, SYGVNS.

The V and J genes are TRBV7-9 and TRBJ1-2; 7 positions agree with TRBD1. The J segment lost 7 bases and the V segment lost 5 bases, leaving 10 bases of the junction unmatched. The CDR3 totals 14 residues. Germline V gene sequence: CDR1 SEHNR, CDR2 FQNEAQ (reference sequence). CDR3 sequence: CASSHYGGTVGYTF. DNA for the CDR3: TGTGCCAGCAGCCATTATGGGGGGACAGTTGGCTACACCTTC. Full variable domain (outside the CDR3, taken from reference TRBV7-9 and TRBJ1-2): DTGVSQNPRHKITKRGQNVTFRCDPISEHNRLYWYRQTLGQGPEFLTYFQNEAQLEKSRLLSDRFSAERPKGSFSTLEIQRTEQGDSAMYLCASSHYGGTVGYTFGSGTRLTVV.

V gene TRBV7-4 combines with J gene TRBJ2-2; D is possibly TRBD2 (5 bases). V shed 5 bases and J shed 1 base, with 14 bases lying between them. CDR1 is SGHVT, CDR2 SQSDAQ, per germline. CDR3 size: 16 residues. CDR3 sequence (DNA): TGTGCCAGCAGCCTCAAGTCGCGGGTGAACACCGGGGAGCTGTTTTTT. Encoded protein: CASSLKSRVNTGELFF.

V and J are TRBV2 and TRBJ2-7, with D possibly matching TRBD2 (6 bases). This CDR3 contains 14 residues. CDR1 is SNHLY and CDR2 is FYNNEI in the germline V gene. V lost 7 bases, J lost 4 bases, and 17 bases lay in between. DNA for the CDR3: TGTGCCAGCACCACAGGTCATGGGGGGTACGAGCAGTACTTC. As protein: CASTTGHGGYEQYF.

The chain uses TRBV19 and TRBJ2-2; D is unclear. V lost 4 bases and J lost 4, with 7 bases in between. Germline V gives CDR1 LNHDA, CDR2 SQIVND (reference sequence). The CDR3 contains 13 residues. CDR3: CASSTTSTGELFF. CDR3 sequence (DNA): TGTGCCAGTAGTACAACATCCACCGGGGAGCTGTTTTTT. The variable domain in full, completed from reference TRBV19 and TRBJ2-2, reads DGGITQSPKYLFRKEGQNVTLSCEQNLNHDAMYWYRQDPGQGLRLIYYSQIVNDFQKGDIAEGYSVSREKKESFPLTVTSAQKNPTAFYLCASSTTSTGELFFGEGSRLTVL.

J is TRBJ1-3 and V is TRBV19; D remains ambiguous. Germline CDR1 LNHDA, CDR2 SQIVND (reference sequence). The V end was cut by 7 bases, the J end by 4 bases, with 5 bases between. The CDR3 length is 11 residues. CDR3 sequence: CASTYGNTIYF. The CDR3 bases are TGTGCCAGTACCTACGGAAACACCATATATTTT.

This chain connects TRBV19 to TRBJ2-1; 9 bases line up with TRBD2. J gave up 8 bases and V 4 bases, and 12 bases lay outside the gene matches. CDR3 length: 16 residues. CDR1 is LNHDA, CDR2 SQIVND, per germline (reference sequence). The CDR3 loop reads CASSTLMGGGAHEQFF. Here the CDR3 DNA reads TGTGCCAGTAGTACCCTTATGGGCGGGGGGGCGCATGAGCAGTTCTTC.

The chain employs TRBV27 and TRBJ2-2; 8 nucleotides line up with TRBD1. The J segment lost 4 bases and the V segment lost 4 bases, leaving 5 bases of the junction unmatched. The CDR3 consists of 15 residues. The germline V gene encodes CDR1 MNHEY and CDR2 SMNVEV (reference sequence). Here the CDR3 reads CASSSTGAGTGELFF. CDR3 DNA sequence: TGTGCCAGCAGTTCGACAGGGGCAGGCACCGGGGAGCTGTTTTTT.

The rearrangement links TRBV10-3 to TRBJ2-5; the D gene is possibly TRBD2 (5 bases). The CDR3 length is 14 residues. V lost 3 bases and J lost 3, with 11 bases in between. Germline CDR1 ENHRY, CDR2 SYGVKD. CDR3 amino acids: CAISDSGGEETQYF. In DNA form, the CDR3 reads TGTGCCATCAGTGACAGCGGTGGAGAAGAGACCCAGTACTTC.

J is TRBJ2-7 and V is TRBV5-1; 8 bases match TRBD2. The germline gives CDR1 SGHRS, CDR2 YFSETQ. The CDR3 length is 18 residues. Trimming cost V 4 bases and J 0 bases; bases outside gene matches: 15. The CDR3 loop reads CASSARTRGGHHSYEQYF. For the CDR3, the DNA is TGCGCCAGCAGCGCACGGACCCGGGGGGGCCACCACTCCTACGAGCAGTACTTC.

This chain connects TRBV20-1 to TRBJ1-6, with D perhaps TRBD1 (5 bases). Germline V gene lookup returns CDR1 DFQATT and CDR2 SNEGSKA (reference sequence). V was cut by 3 bases and J by 9 bases, with 18 bases left in between. CDR3 length: 15 amino acids. Written as DNA, the CDR3 is TGCAGTGCTAGTAAGGCAGGAGAACAGGCTTCACCCCTCCACTTT. It specifies CSASKAGEQASPLHF.

A single count supports this clone. V and J are TRBV7-9 and TRBJ2-2, with D perhaps TRBD2 (6 bases). The CDR3 is made up of 15 amino acids. V was pared by 5 bases and J by 4 bases, with 14 bases between. Germline CDR1 is SEHNR and CDR2 is FQNEAQ (reference sequence). CDR3 sequence reads: CASSPRGLGTGELFF. The DNA for the CDR3 is TGTGCCAGCAGCCCCCGGGGGTTAGGCACCGGGGAGCTGTTTTTT.

V and J are TRBV7-8 and TRBJ2-5; tentative D call: TRBD2 (7 bases). Germline V CDR1 and CDR2: SGHVS, FQNEAQ. Trimming removed 4 bases at V and 6 bases at J, with 18 bases between. The CDR3 runs 15 residues. In DNA, the CDR3 is TGTGCCAGCAGCTCCTTCGGGGGGCTGGTGAAGACCCAGTACTTC. It yields the protein CASSSFGGLVKTQYF.